The rows below give T cell receptor beta chains drawn from one sample of a study of shared clonotypes between healthy human individuals. Data came from immunoSEQ multiplex PCR; TCRdb stores just in-frame clones and leaves some out. The table has 2 million to 2.5 million clones, approximately 90% seen once; the top ten hold around 0.38%. Sequenced: naive CD4+ T cells from PBMCs. The receptor source for this set is a young man in good health. Some clones in this sample may be carry-over from other donors' samples. CDR3s include the opening cysteine and the closing phenylalanine or tryptophan. The D gene is left open where the match is weak. Clone size is stated in some rows and not others, as once, few, many or a class when expanded.

j_call clone_size v_call d_call cdr3_nt cdr3_aa
TRBJ1-2 - TRBV28 - TGTGCCAGCAGTCTGACAACCCAGACGAACACCTTC CASSLTTQTNTF
TRBJ2-7 - TRBV28 - TGTGCCAGCAGTTTGGTTGGGTACGAGCAGTACTTC CASSLVGYEQYF
TRBJ2-1 - TRBV5-4 TRBD1 TGTGCCAGCAGCCCCGGGACAGACAATGAGCAGTTCTTC CASSPGTDNEQFF
TRBJ1-4 - TRBV6-1 - TGTGCCAGCCGATCCAGGGGCCTGGACGAAAAACTGTTTTTT CASRSRGLDEKLFF
TRBJ1-4 - TRBV2 TRBD1 TGTGCCAGCAGCACCAGGGGGTACGAAAAACTGTTTTTT CASSTRGYEKLFF
TRBJ1-5 - TRBV7-2 TRBD1 TGTGCCAGCAGCTTAGGCCGGGGACAGGGGATTCAGCCCCAGCATTTT CASSLGRGQGIQPQHF
TRBJ2-7 - TRBV5-1 TRBD1 TGCGCCAGCAGTAAGGGACAGGGGTCCTACGAGCAGTACTTC CASSKGQGSYEQYF
TRBJ2-5 - TRBV30 - TGTGCCTGGAGTCTGGACAGACTCCAAGAGACCCAGTACTTC CAWSLDRLQETQYF
TRBJ1-1 - TRBV18 - TGTGCCAGCTCCCAGAGCTTTGTGGACACTGAAGCTTTCTTT CASSQSFVDTEAFF
TRBJ2-2 - TRBV29-1 - TGCAGCGTCCGAACTAGCATCTCCGGGGAGCTGTTTTTT CSVRTSISGELFF
TRBJ2-1 - TRBV5-8 TRBD2 TGTGCCAGCAGCTCCGGCCGGGGACTAGGCGTAAATGAGCAGTTCTTC CASSSGRGLGVNEQFF
TRBJ2-7 - TRBV18 - TGTGCCAGCTCACTACAGGGAACGGGGAGCTCCTACGAGCAGTACTTC CASSLQGTGSSYEQYF
TRBJ2-1 - TRBV7-9 - TGTGCCAGCACCAAGGACAGCAAGTCGTACAATGAGCAGTTCTTC CASTKDSKSYNEQFF
TRBJ2-7 - TRBV15 TRBD1 TGTGCCACCAGCCGTGGGGTCGGGACAGGGACCTACGAGCAGTACTTC CATSRGVGTGTYEQYF
TRBJ1-2 - TRBV28 - TGTGCCAGCAGCCGACGACAGATTACTAACTATGGCTACACCTTC CASSRRQITNYGYTF
TRBJ2-7 - TRBV7-2 - TGTGCCAGCAGCTTAAGTTACAGGGAGGGCGAGCAGTACTTC CASSLSYREGEQYF
TRBJ1-5 once TRBV27 - TGTGCCAGCAGTTTTCGGGGGGAATATAGCAATCAGCCCCAGCATTTT CASSFRGEYSNQPQHF
TRBJ2-2 - TRBV5-1 - TGCGCCAGCAGCTTGGAGCCAGGCCGCTCGAACACCGGGGAGCTGTTTTTT CASSLEPGRSNTGELFF
TRBJ2-5 - TRBV2 - TGTGCCAGCAGTATGATTATGCCCCAAGAGACCCAGTACTTC CASSMIMPQETQYF
TRBJ2-1 - TRBV2 - TGTGCCAGCAGGGAGCAGGACCCAGACAATGAGCAGTTCTTC CASREQDPDNEQFF
TRBJ2-2 - TRBV7-9 TRBD2 TGTGCCAGCAGGCCGGGACTAGCGAGACTATCGAACACCGGGGAGCTGTTTTTT CASRPGLARLSNTGELFF
TRBJ1-1 - TRBV28 TRBD1 TGTGCCAGCAGTTTAGTTAGACAGGGCACTGAAGCTTTCTTT CASSLVRQGTEAFF
TRBJ1-5 - TRBV2 TRBD1 TGTGCCAGTAGTGGGGACAGGGGGCATAGTCAGCCCCAGCATTTT CASSGDRGHSQPQHF
TRBJ2-2 - TRBV6-5 - TGTGCCAGCAGTAACAGGGCAACCGGGGAGCTGTTTTTT CASSNRATGELFF
TRBJ2-1 - TRBV28 - TGTGCCAGCAGTTTACAGGCGGGATTACGCTCCTACAATGAGCAGTTCTTC CASSLQAGLRSYNEQFF
TRBJ1-2 - TRBV5-1 TRBD1 TGCGCCAGCAGCCTTTCCGGGACAGGGGAGGTTGGAGGCTACACCTTC CASSLSGTGEVGGYTF
TRBJ2-7 - TRBV7-9 TRBD1 TGTGCCAGCAGCTCCCTCCGAACAGGGGGGTTCTACGAGCAGTACTTC CASSSLRTGGFYEQYF
TRBJ1-5 - TRBV28 TRBD1 TGTGCCAGCACTTCCTCTTTATCTGTGTGGACAGGGAAGGTGAGCAATCAGCCCCAGCATTTT CASTSSLSVWTGKVSNQPQHF
TRBJ1-4 - TRBV6-1 - TGTGCCAGCGGGGGGACCTCTGAAAAACTGTTTTTT CASGGTSEKLFF
TRBJ1-2 - TRBV27 - TGTGCCAGCAGAGACTACCTCGGGACGGATTATGGCTACACCTTC CASRDYLGTDYGYTF
TRBJ2-7 - TRBV30 TRBD1 TGTGCCTGGAGTCTCTCCCGGGACAGTACCCACGAGCAGTACTTC CAWSLSRDSTHEQYF
TRBJ2-3 - TRBV9 - TGTGCCAGCAGCGTAGAGGACGATGATACGCAGTATTTT CASSVEDDDTQYF
TRBJ2-1 - TRBV7-6 TRBD2 TGTGCCAGCAGCAGCTGGACTAGCGGGAACTATGAGCAGTTCTTC CASSSWTSGNYEQFF
TRBJ1-4 - TRBV5-1 - TGCGCCAGCAGCATAGACGGAACGCCCTATGAAAAACTGTTTTTT CASSIDGTPYEKLFF
TRBJ2-3 - TRBV5-4 TRBD1 TGTGCCAGCAGCTTTGGGGGACAGGGAAAAGATACGCAGTATTTT CASSFGGQGKDTQYF
TRBJ1-2 - TRBV28 TRBD1 TGTGCCAGCAGTTTTACCCCTACCGGGACAGGGAATCTCTATGGCTACACCTTC CASSFTPTGTGNLYGYTF
TRBJ2-1 - TRBV27 TRBD2 TGTGCCAGCAGCCCGGGACTAGCGGGAGGGGGCTACAATGAGCAGTTCTTC CASSPGLAGGGYNEQFF
TRBJ2-3 - TRBV7-3 - TGTGCCAGCAGCTCATCAGATGATACGCAGTATTTT CASSSSDDTQYF
TRBJ1-2 - TRBV10-3 TRBD1 TGTGCCATCAGTGAGTCCCCCCTGAGGGACAGGGTGTTTTACACCTTC CAISESPLRDRVFYTF
TRBJ2-5 - TRBV18 - TGTGCCAGCTCACCGTCTCAGGGTCTGGATGGGGAGACCCAGTACTTC CASSPSQGLDGETQYF